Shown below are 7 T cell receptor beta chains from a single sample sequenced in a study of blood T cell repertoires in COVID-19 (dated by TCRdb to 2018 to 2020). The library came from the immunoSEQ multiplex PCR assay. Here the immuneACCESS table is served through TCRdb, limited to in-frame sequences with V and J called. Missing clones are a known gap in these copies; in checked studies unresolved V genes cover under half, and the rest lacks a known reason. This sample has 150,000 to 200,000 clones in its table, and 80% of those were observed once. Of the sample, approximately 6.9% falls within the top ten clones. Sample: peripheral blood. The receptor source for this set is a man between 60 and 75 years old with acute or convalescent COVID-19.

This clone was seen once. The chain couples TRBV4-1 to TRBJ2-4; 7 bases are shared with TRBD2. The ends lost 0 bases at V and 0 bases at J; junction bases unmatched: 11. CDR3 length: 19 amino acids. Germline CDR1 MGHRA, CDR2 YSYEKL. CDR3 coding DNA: TGCGCCAGCAGCCAAGATGGTCCCCTAGCGGCCGAAGCCAAAAACATTCAGTACTTC. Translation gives CASSQDGPLAAEAKNIQYF.

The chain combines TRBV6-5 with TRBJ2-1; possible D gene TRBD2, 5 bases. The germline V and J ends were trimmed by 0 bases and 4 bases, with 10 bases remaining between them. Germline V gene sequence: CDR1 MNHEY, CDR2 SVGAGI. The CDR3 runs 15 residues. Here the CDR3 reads CASSYSAGYYNEQFF. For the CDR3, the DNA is TGTGCCAGCAGTTACTCGGCGGGCTATTACAATGAGCAGTTCTTC.

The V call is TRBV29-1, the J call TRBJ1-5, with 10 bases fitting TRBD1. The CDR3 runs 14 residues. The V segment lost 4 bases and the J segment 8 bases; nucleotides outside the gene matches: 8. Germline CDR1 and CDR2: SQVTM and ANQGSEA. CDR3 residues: CSVVVGTGVEPQHF. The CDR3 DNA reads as TGCAGCGTTGTCGTCGGGACAGGGGTGGAGCCCCAGCATTTT.

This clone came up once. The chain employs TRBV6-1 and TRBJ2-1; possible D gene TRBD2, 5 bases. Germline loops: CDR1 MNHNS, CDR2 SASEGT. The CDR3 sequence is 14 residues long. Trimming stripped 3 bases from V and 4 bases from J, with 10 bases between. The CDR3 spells CASSEREWYNEQFF. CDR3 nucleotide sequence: TGTGCCAGCAGTGAGAGGGAGTGGTACAATGAGCAGTTCTTC.

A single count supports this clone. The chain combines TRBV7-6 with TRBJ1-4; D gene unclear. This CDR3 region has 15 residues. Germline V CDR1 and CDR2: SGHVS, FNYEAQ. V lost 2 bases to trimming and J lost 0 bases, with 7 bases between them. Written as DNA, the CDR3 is TGTGCCAGCAGCTTAACCAGGCCAACTAATGAAAAACTGTTTTTT. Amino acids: CASSLTRPTNEKLFF.

In DNA, the CDR3 is TGTGCCAGCAGCCAACTAGACACCATATATTTT. Translating gives CASSQLDTIYF. The chain combines TRBV3-1 (or the pseudogene TRBV3-2) with TRBJ1-3; D unclear. The germline V gene encodes CDR1 LGHDT and CDR2 YNNKEL (reference sequence). V lost 2 bases to trimming and J lost 8 bases, with 4 bases between them. The CDR3 totals 11 residues.

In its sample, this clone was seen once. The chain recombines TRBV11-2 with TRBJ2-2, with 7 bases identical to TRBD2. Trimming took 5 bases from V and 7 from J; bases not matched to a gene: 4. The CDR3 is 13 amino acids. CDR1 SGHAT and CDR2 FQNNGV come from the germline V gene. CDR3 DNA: TGTGCCAGCAGCGCGGGGGAGGGCGGGGAGCTGTTTTTT. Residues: CASSAGEGGELFF.